These T cell receptor beta chains were read from a single sample in a study of blood T cell repertoires in COVID-19. Assay used: immunoSEQ multiplex PCR; TCRdb lists only in-frame clones, some missing. The table has just over 95,000 clones, 80% to 85% seen once. Specimen: peripheral blood. The source of these receptors is a man in his 60s with acute or convalescent COVID-19. Each CDR3 is given with its conserved first and last residue.

>TRBJ2-1|TRBV19
CASSIGRGLTYNEQFF
>TRBJ2-5|TRBV13
CASSYRDRQGETQYF
>TRBJ2-3|TRBV12-2
CASRPGTSGHTDTQYF
>TRBJ1-4|TRBV5-1
CASSQQGNEKLFF
>TRBJ2-1|TRBV5-4
CASSLYLAGLGSNEQFF
>TRBJ1-1|TRBV10-3
CAISGQMNTEAFF
>TRBJ1-5|TRBV5-5
CASSWGTGGQPQHF
>TRBJ2-5|TRBV10-1
CASSDQGGTQYF
>TRBJ1-6|TRBV30
CAFTGSSYNSPLHF
>TRBJ2-2|TRBV3-1/TRBV3-2
CASSQGLAGAGELFF